This T cell receptor (beta chain) was recovered during a study of early T cells in non-severe SARS-CoV-2 infection. This clonotype was seen many times. TCRdb itself ran the 5' RACE reads through MiXCR, one entry per CDR3 protein. Found here are fewer than 35,000 distinct CDR3 sequences, 4.5% to 7% of them singletons; the top ten hold approximately 6.1%. CDR3 length: 16 residues. CDR1 and CDR2 from the germline V gene are LNHDA and SQIVND (reference sequence). Trimming pared 1 base from V and 0 bases from J, leaving 10 bases between. This receptor was obtained from an adult who was a healthcare worker with PCR-confirmed SARS-CoV-2 infection or an uninfected control (not recorded which). This rearrangement joins TRBV19 to TRBJ1-5; no clear D. Sequences were obtained from whole blood. The CDR3 spells CASSIGSRNSNQPQHF. The CDR3 nucleotides read TGTGCCAGTAGTATAGGATCCCGGAATAGCAATCAGCCCCAGCATTTT.